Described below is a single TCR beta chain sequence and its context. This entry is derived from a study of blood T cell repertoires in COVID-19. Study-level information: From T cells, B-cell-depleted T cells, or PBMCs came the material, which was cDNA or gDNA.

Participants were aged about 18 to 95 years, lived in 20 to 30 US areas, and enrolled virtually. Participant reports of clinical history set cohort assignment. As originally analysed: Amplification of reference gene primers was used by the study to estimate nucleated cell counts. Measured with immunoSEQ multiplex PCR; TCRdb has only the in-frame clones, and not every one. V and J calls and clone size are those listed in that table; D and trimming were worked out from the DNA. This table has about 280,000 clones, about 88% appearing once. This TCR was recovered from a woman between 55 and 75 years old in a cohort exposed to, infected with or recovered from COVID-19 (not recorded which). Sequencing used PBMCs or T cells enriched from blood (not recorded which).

CDR3: CASSLSGREQYF. CDR3 nucleotides: TGTGCCAGCAGTTTGAGCGGGCGCGAGCAGTACTTC. This chain joins TRBV27 and TRBJ2-7; a weak D match, TRBD2 (6 bases). The V gene's germline CDR1 is MNHEY and CDR2 SMNVEV (reference sequence). The CDR3 consists of 12 residues. Trimming cost V 3 bases and J 6 bases, with 9 bases left between them.